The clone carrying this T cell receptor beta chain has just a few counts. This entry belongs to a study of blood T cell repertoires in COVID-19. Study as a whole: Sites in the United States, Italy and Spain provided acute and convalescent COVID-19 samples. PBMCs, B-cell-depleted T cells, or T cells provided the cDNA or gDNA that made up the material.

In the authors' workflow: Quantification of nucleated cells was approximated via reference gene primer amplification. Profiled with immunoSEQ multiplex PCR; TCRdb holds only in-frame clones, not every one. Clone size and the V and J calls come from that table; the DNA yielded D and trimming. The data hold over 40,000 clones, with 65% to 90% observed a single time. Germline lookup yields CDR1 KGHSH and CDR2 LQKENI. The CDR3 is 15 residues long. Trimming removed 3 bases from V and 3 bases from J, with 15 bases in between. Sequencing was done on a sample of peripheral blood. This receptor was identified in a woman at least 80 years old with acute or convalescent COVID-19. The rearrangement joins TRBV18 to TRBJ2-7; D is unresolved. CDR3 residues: CASSPTPDSLYEQYF. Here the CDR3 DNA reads TGTGCCAGCTCACCCACTCCAGACTCCCTCTACGAGCAGTACTTC.